This T cell receptor beta chain is drawn from a study of cytotoxic CD8 clonotypes in ibrutinib-treated CLL. The germline V gene has CDR1 LGHNT and CDR2 FRNRAP. Trimming cost V 3 bases and J 3 bases; bases outside gene matches: 5. The CDR3 sequence is 15 residues long. Depth targeted 1 in 200,000 to 1 in 1 million T cells, averaging about 9.2x coverage per clonotype. The repertoire was sequenced with immunoSEQ multiplex PCR; TCRdb's copy has only in-frame clones and lacks some. Among 250,000 to 350,000 clones listed, around 77% were seen once. The study, taken as a whole, reports: Clonality rose at ibrutinib response and fell back toward baseline at progression. Public clonotypes proved infrequent, and on treatment they shrank or remained steady. T-cell clonality at baseline went above that of age-matched healthy donors and rose and fell with circulating CD8+ T-cell counts.

As for this clone: The antigen remains unidentified.

The material was PBMCs, obtained at disease progression, from a patient treated with ibrutinib. The gene calls are TRBV12-5 and TRBJ1-5; 7 bases match TRBD1. The clonotype was recovered from a human donor with chronic lymphocytic leukemia. As DNA, the CDR3 is TGTGCTAGTGGTTTAGAGGGACAGAACAATCAGCCCCAGCATTTT. It encodes CASGLEGQNNQPQHF.